These 32 T cell receptor beta chains came from one sample sequenced in a study of T-cell reconstitution after alpha-beta-depleted transplantation in children. A TCRbeta library incorporating unique molecular identifiers was prepared. TCRdb passed the PCR reads through MiXCR, listing each CDR3 protein once. The sample lists about 870,000 distinct CDR3 sequences; about 15% were seen once. The specimen was PBMCs, mostly from graft donor cells, collected 360 days after TCRalphabeta/CD19-depleted stem cell transplant. These receptor sequences come from a male patient under 18 who had a stem cell transplant for acute lymphoblastic leukemia, so the T cells may come from the graft donor.

The chain couples TRBV7-9 to TRBJ2-5; D possibly corresponds to TRBD2 (5 bases). V dropped 7 bases and J dropped 5 bases, with 17 bases sitting between them. The length of the CDR3 is 14 residues. Germline values: CDR1 SEHNR, CDR2 FQNEAQ (reference sequence). CDR3 sequence: CASNPGFGIETQYF. Written as DNA, the CDR3 is TGTGCCAGCAACCCGGGCTTCGGGATCGAGACCCAGTACTTC.

The V and J genes are TRBV6-4 and TRBJ2-5, with D tentatively TRBD2 (5 bases). Germline CDR1 and CDR2: MRHNA and SNTAGT. V shed 7 bases and J shed 5 bases, with 26 bases lying between them. The CDR3 has 17 residues. The CDR3 nucleotides are TGTGCCAGCACCGACCCCATGAGGTCCGGACGGGATGAGACCCAGTACTTC. Its protein product is CASTDPMRSGRDETQYF.

J is TRBJ2-1 and V is TRBV4-2; weak D call: TRBD2 (6 bases). The CDR3 length is 15 residues. Germline lookup yields CDR1 LGHNA and CDR2 YNFKEQ. The V and J ends lost 4 bases and 6 bases respectively, with 16 bases between them. DNA for the CDR3: TGTGCCAGCAGCCCAACGGGACTGGAAGGCAATGAGCAGTTCTTC. Its translation is CASSPTGLEGNEQFF.

The V call is TRBV7-8, the J call TRBJ2-6, with no clear D. The ends were cut back, 4 bases at V and 2 bases at J, with 9 bases in the middle. Germline CDR1 reads SGHVS; CDR2 reads FQNEAQ. The CDR3 length is 15 residues. For the CDR3, the DNA is TGTGCCAGCAGCTCTCGGTGGACTGGGGCCAACGTCCTGACTTTC. Translated, it gives CASSSRWTGANVLTF.

J is TRBJ2-6 and V is TRBV11-2, with TRBD1 as a possible D gene (5 bases). CDR3 length: 17 residues. V lost 5 bases, J lost 0 bases, and 14 bases lay in between. CDR1 is SGHAT, CDR2 FQNNGV, per germline. CDR3 nucleotides: TGTGCCAGCAGCGCTTCAGGACACCTCTCTGGGGCCAACGTCCTGACTTTC. Its protein product is CASSASGHLSGANVLTF.

The V call is TRBV7-6, the J call TRBJ2-1, with a possible D match to TRBD1 (5 bases). Germline V gene data show CDR1 as SGHVS and CDR2 as FNYEAQ. V was cut by 2 bases and J by 6 bases, with 17 bases left in between. The CDR3 covers 16 residues. The CDR3 protein is CASSLRGGPKPNEQFF. CDR3 nucleotides: TGTGCCAGCAGCTTAAGGGGTGGTCCGAAACCCAATGAGCAGTTCTTC.

The CDR3 region is CSASRNRASRELFF. The CDR3 DNA is TGCAGTGCTAGCCGTAACAGGGCATCTAGGGAGCTGTTTTTT. The chain uses TRBV20-1 and TRBJ2-2; possibly TRBD1 for D (6 bases). Germline assignment: CDR1 DFQATT and CDR2 SNEGSKA (reference sequence). V was cut by 3 bases and J by 9 bases, with 17 bases left in between. The CDR3 totals 14 residues.

A word on this clonotype: This is likely a read error, given that the CDR3 carries no conserved phenylalanine or tryptophan at its end. The rearrangement links TRBV12-3 or TRBV12-4 to TRBJ2-7, with D perhaps given as TRBD1 or TRBD2 (5 bases each). The V end lost 6 bases, the J end lost 2 bases, and 14 bases lay between the germline ends. The CDR3 totals 14 residues. The DNA of the CDR3 is TGTGCCAGCAGGGGGGAACAGCTAACCTACGAGCAGTACCTC. As protein: CASRGEQLTYEQYL.

This chain connects TRBV11-2 to TRBJ2-7; 9 bases align to TRBD2. The CDR3 is made up of 14 amino acids. The trim removed 8 bases at V and 6 bases at J, leaving 11 bases unmatched. Per germline, CDR1 SGHAT and CDR2 FQNNGV. CDR3 in DNA: TGTGCCAGCGGCCCGGGACTAGCATCTCTCGAGCAGTACTTC. Translated: CASGPGLASLEQYF.

The chain employs TRBV5-1 and TRBJ2-7; possibly TRBD2 for D (5 bases). CDR3 length: 16 amino acids. Germline values: CDR1 SGHRS, CDR2 YFSETQ. Trimming left V 2 bases short and J 2 bases short, with 17 bases between. The CDR3 DNA is TGCGCCAGCAGCTTATTAGGGTTGGGAGCGGCCTACGAGCAGTACTTC. Translating gives CASSLLGLGAAYEQYF.

V and J are TRBV6-1 and TRBJ2-2; D is uncertain. The germline V gene encodes CDR1 MNHNS and CDR2 SASEGT. The CDR3 is 14 residues long. V dropped 6 bases and J dropped 7 bases, with 15 bases sitting between them. The DNA for the CDR3 is TGTGCCAGCAGCCTGTTGGGTAATGGCGGGGAGCTGTTTTTT. Amino acid sequence: CASSLLGNGGELFF.

DNA for the CDR3: TGCGCCAGCAGCCTTTCCCGACTAGCGGCACCCAATGAGCAGTTCTTC. The encoded protein is CASSLSRLAAPNEQFF. This chain uses TRBV10-1 with TRBJ2-1, with 9 nucleotides matching TRBD2. The length of the CDR3 is 16 residues. The germline gives CDR1 WNHNN, CDR2 SYGVQD (reference sequence). The V segment lost 6 bases and the J segment 6 bases; nucleotides outside the gene matches: 12.

This clonotype has more than one count but fewer than ten. V and J are TRBV18 and TRBJ1-1, with D unclear. Looked up from germline, CDR1 is KGHSH and CDR2 is LQKENI. V shed 6 bases and J shed 4 bases, with 15 bases lying between them. This CDR3 spans 14 amino acids. CDR3 loop: CASSREERSTEAFF. The CDR3 nucleotides read TGTGCCAGCTCTCGGGAGGAGAGGAGCACTGAAGCTTTCTTT. Based on the CDR3 plus reference TRBV18 and TRBJ1-1, the full variable domain is NAGVMQNPRHLVRRRGQEARLRCSPMKGHSHVYWYRQLPEEGLKFMVYLQKENIIDESGMPKERFSAEFPKEGPSILRIQQVVRGDSAAYFCASSREERSTEAFFGQGTRLTVV.

This clonotype was seen more than once but under ten times. The V call is TRBV20-1, the J call TRBJ1-2; D not certain. The V end lost 4 bases, the J end lost 2 bases, and 8 bases lay between the germline ends. CDR1 and CDR2 (germline): DFQATT, SNEGSKA (reference sequence). The CDR3 spans 12 residues. The DNA of the CDR3 is TGCAGTGCTAAGGACGGGAACTATGGCTACACCTTC. As protein: CSAKDGNYGYTF.

This clonotype was observed a handful of times. V and J are TRBV29-1 and TRBJ2-3; TRBD1 matches 12 bases. The CDR3 length is 14 residues. Germline-derived CDR1 and CDR2 are SQVTM and ANQGSEA. V was clipped by 4 bases and J by 4 bases; unmatched bases: 3. CDR3: CSVVGTGGPDTQYF. CDR3 sequence (DNA): TGCAGCGTTGTCGGGACAGGGGGCCCAGATACGCAGTATTTT.

DNA for the CDR3: TGTGCCAGCAGTTTAGCGCCCACCACCGGGGAGCTGTTTTTT. It codes for CASSLAPTTGELFF. The V gene is TRBV12-3 or TRBV12-4, the J gene TRBJ2-2, with no clear D. The CDR3 spans 14 residues. The V end lost 0 bases, the J end lost 4 bases, and 6 bases lay between the germline ends.

This clonotype turned up a few times. This chain uses TRBV5-1 with TRBJ2-1, with TRBD2 as a possible D gene (6 bases). The CDR3 has 14 residues. V lost 4 bases and J 9 bases, leaving 17 bases between the germline ends. Germline-derived CDR1 and CDR2 are SGHRS and YFSETQ. This CDR3 is CASSIGGSAVEQFF. DNA of the CDR3: TGCGCCAGCAGCATAGGAGGGTCGGCGGTTGAGCAGTTCTTC. Based on the CDR3 plus reference TRBV5-1 and TRBJ2-1, the full variable domain is KAGVTQTPRYLIKTRGQQVTLSCSPISGHRSVSWYQQTPGQGLQFLFEYFSETQRNKGNFPGRFSGRQFSNSRSEMNVSTLELGDSALYLCASSIGGSAVEQFFGPGTRLTVL.

In its sample, this clonotype was seen once. The genes are TRBV10-3 and TRBJ1-1; D call uncertain. V lost 3 bases, J lost 1 base, and 15 bases lay in between. CDR1 is ENHRY, CDR2 SYGVKD, per germline. The CDR3 totals 16 residues. The CDR3 bases are TGTGCCATCAGTGAAAAGTCAGGAGGGCCGAACACTGAAGCTTTCTTT. It specifies CAISEKSGGPNTEAFF.

The chain recombines TRBV7-3 with TRBJ2-1, with TRBD2 matching 7 bases. The V segment lost 5 bases and the J segment 0 bases; nucleotides outside the gene matches: 10. CDR3 length: 17 amino acids. Germline V gives CDR1 SGHTA, CDR2 FQGTGA. The CDR3 region is CASSPQGAGFSYNEQFF. CDR3 bases: TGTGCCAGCAGCCCCCAGGGAGCGGGATTCTCCTACAATGAGCAGTTCTTC.

This clonotype was counted a few times. The gene calls are TRBV5-1 and TRBJ2-7, with D hard to call. Germline lookup yields CDR1 SGHRS and CDR2 YFSETQ. Between the trimmed V and J ends, which lost 3 bases and 0 bases, there was a span of 13 bases. CDR3 length: 15 residues. The CDR3 DNA is TGCGCCAGCAGCTCCGGGTCTACCAGCTCCTACGAGCAGTACTTC. The encoded protein is CASSSGSTSSYEQYF.

This rearrangement joins TRBV20-1 to TRBJ1-4; D gene uncertain. CDR1 is DFQATT, CDR2 SNEGSKA, per germline (reference sequence). V was shortened by 3 bases and J by 5 bases, with 13 bases between the two germline ends. The CDR3 contains 14 residues. Here the CDR3 DNA reads TGCAGTGCTAGGTGGAGAAGGAGCAATGAAAAACTGTTTTTT. Translating gives CSARWRRSNEKLFF.

This clonotype was observed a few times. V usage is TRBV3-1 and J usage is TRBJ2-1; 10 bases agree with TRBD2. The CDR3 runs to 15 residues. The V segment lost 3 bases and the J segment 5 bases; nucleotides outside the gene matches: 4. The germline V gene encodes CDR1 LGHDT and CDR2 YNNKEL (reference sequence). The CDR3 is CASSQESGRDNEQFF. CDR3 sequence (DNA): TGTGCCAGCAGCCAGGAAAGCGGGAGGGACAATGAGCAGTTCTTC.

V is TRBV27 and J is TRBJ2-7; 8 bases are shared with TRBD1. The CDR3 extends over 16 amino acids. Germline CDR1 is MNHEY and CDR2 is SMNVEV (reference sequence). Trimming took 5 bases from V and 4 from J; bases not matched to a gene: 13. The CDR3 DNA sequence: TGTGCCAGCAGTCCGCCGCCGACAGGGGAGTTATACGAGCAGTACTTC. Translated: CASSPPPTGELYEQYF.

There are a few counts of this clonotype. The chain links TRBV5-1 to TRBJ1-2, with D perhaps TRBD1 (5 bases). The CDR3 length is 13 residues. Per germline, CDR1 SGHRS and CDR2 YFSETQ. The V end was cut by 0 bases, the J end by 8 bases, with 11 bases between. The CDR3 reads CASSLGQTRGYTF. The CDR3 bases are TGCGCCAGCAGCTTGGGACAGACCCGAGGCTACACCTTC.

The chain recombines TRBV10-3 with TRBJ2-5; D possibly uses TRBD1 or TRBD2 (6 bases each). The CDR3 has 12 amino acids. The V gene lost 6 bases and the J gene lost 5 bases, with 10 bases spanning the gap. CDR1 ENHRY and CDR2 SYGVKD come from the germline V gene. CDR3 protein: CAISRGGETQYF. The CDR3 DNA is TGTGCCATCAGCAGAGGGGGGGAGACCCAGTACTTC.

CDR3: CASSFPLRGGGELFF. CDR3 DNA: TGTGCCAGCAGCTTTCCCCTGCGGGGAGGCGGGGAGCTGTTTTTT. The rearrangement joins TRBV11-2 to TRBJ2-2, with D perhaps TRBD2 (6 bases). The V end lost 3 bases, the J end lost 7 bases, and 15 bases lay between the germline ends. CDR1 SGHAT and CDR2 FQNNGV come from the germline V gene. This CDR3 contains 15 residues.

The J gene is TRBJ2-3, the V gene TRBV7-9, with 11 bases matching TRBD1. V trimming: 5 bases; J trimming: 3 bases; junction bases outside the gene matches: 10. CDR1 and CDR2 from the germline V gene are SEHNR and FQNEAQ (reference sequence). The CDR3 runs 17 residues. For the CDR3, the DNA is TGTGCCAGCAGCGCCATTCGGACAGGGGGCGCGACAGATACGCAGTATTTT. It specifies CASSAIRTGGATDTQYF.

This clonotype was recorded at least ten times. The CDR3 nucleotides read TGTGCCAGCAGCTTAGTCTTACTAGCGGGGGATACGCAGTATTTT. Amino acid sequence: CASSLVLLAGDTQYF. The rearrangement joins TRBV7-8 to TRBJ2-3, with 10 bases identical to TRBD2. From germline, CDR1 is SGHVS and CDR2 FQNEAQ. Trimming took 1 base from V and 6 from J; bases not matched to a gene: 4. CDR3 length equals 15 residues.

This clonotype was observed many times. The V gene is TRBV27, the J gene TRBJ2-1, with TRBD2 as a possible D gene (6 bases). V was cut by 8 bases and J by 7 bases, with 15 bases left in between. Germline values: CDR1 MNHEY, CDR2 SMNVEV (reference sequence). The CDR3 sequence is 13 residues long. The CDR3 loop reads CASGLTTGNEQFF. Here the CDR3 DNA reads TGTGCCAGCGGACTAACTACGGGGAATGAGCAGTTCTTC.

V usage is TRBV5-1 and J usage is TRBJ2-1, with D possibly TRBD2 on 6 matching bases. This CDR3 contains 15 residues. V was cut by 4 bases and J by 4 bases, with 15 bases left in between. The germline gives CDR1 SGHRS, CDR2 YFSETQ. The DNA of the CDR3 is TGCGCCAGCAGCCCCGGCGGGGCCAGGTACAATGAGCAGTTCTTC. This sequence encodes CASSPGGARYNEQFF.

The DNA of the CDR3 is TGTGCCAGCAGCCCAGGGCGGGGCGCACAAGAGACCCAGTACTTC. It encodes CASSPGRGAQETQYF. The rearrangement links TRBV7-9 to TRBJ2-5, with TRBD2 as a possible D gene (6 bases). This CDR3 has 15 residues. The germline CDR1 and CDR2 sequences are SEHNR and FQNEAQ (reference sequence). V dropped 5 bases and J dropped 2 bases, with 15 bases sitting between them.

This clonotype has only a few counts. The gene calls are TRBV4-2 and TRBJ2-5; 13 nucleotides match TRBD2. The CDR3 is 16 residues long. Trimming cost V 5 bases and J 5 bases; bases outside gene matches: 8. Germline CDR1 is LGHNA and CDR2 is YNFKEQ. The CDR3 here is CASSNGLAGARETQYF. CDR3 DNA sequence: TGTGCCAGCAGCAATGGACTAGCGGGAGCTAGGGAGACCCAGTACTTC.